This T cell receptor (beta chain) appears in the sequencing data of a study of T cell responses to AZD1222 COVID-19 vaccine (dated by TCRdb to the early 2020s). In terms of the full investigation: AZD1222 recipients given second doses at about 4 weeks or at about 12 weeks were pooled, since spike-specific TCR depth and breadth were not found to differ between the two schedules. Trial participants were enrolled by age into 18-55, 56-69 and 70-plus year subgroups, with approximately 150, 30 and 60 TCR-sequenced participants respectively. TCR sequencing covered some 250 trial participants: 200 to 220 given two doses of AZD1222 and about 26 given two doses of MenACWY control vaccine. What the authors observed across the whole study: Epitopes outside the regions mutated in the B.1.351 and B.1.1.7 variants were reportedly recognized by nearly half of the unique spike-specific TCRs. Conclusions about previously exposed vaccinees are limited because only a handful of AZD1222 recipients were SARS-CoV-2 seropositive at baseline. The 56-69-year group was small, and its depth increase did not reach significance, likely because of low power. Spike-specific TCR breadth and depth rose significantly after two AZD1222 doses compared with day 0 and with MenACWY recipients. Most participants were white British and females outnumbered males, and the authors suggested that clonal diversity may have been underestimated. Because no day 14 peak-response samples were available, the repertoires could be characterized only after the peak T cell response. The vaccine-associated CD4 TCRs covered the entire spike protein, and the dominant responses fell in regions 160-218 and 743-854.

The CDR3 regions of human TCRbeta chains were analyzed by immunosequencing. The published analysis was carried out like this. Repertoire TCRs were checked for matches against a reference library of SARS-CoV-2-specific TCRs that had been generated using the MIRA antigen-specificity platform. Breadth was defined as the fraction of unique TCRs that were SARS-CoV-2-associated, and depth was defined as the fraction of total T cells that were SARS-CoV-2-associated. Using the MIRA data, each spike-specific TCR was mapped to the spike region that the TCR reacts to and placed in a CD4 or CD8 class. Log10-transformed breadth and depth values were compared by one-way ANOVA with Sidak's multiple comparisons tests. TCRdb's version of the immuneACCESS table is confined to in-frame rearrangements and falls short of the full clone set. An unresolved V gene accounts for under half of the shortfall where checked; the remainder is of unknown origin. Clone size and V and J calls were adopted from that table, with D and trimming inferred from the DNA. This sample comprises about 180,000 clones, 80% to 90% of them detected only once. Approximately 6.9% of the sample is in the top ten clones.

On this clone: Its specific antigen is unknown. Base-call qualities are not available, and no considerably larger clone is one nucleotide away.

The sample's time point, from its label and the paper: baseline before first vaccination. Samples from vaccinated people were obtained from the UK trials COV001 and COV002, which included a single-blind randomized controlled phase 2/3 trial of AZD1222 (ChAdOx1 nCoV-19) in healthy adults. Trial participant PBMC samples were collected at day 0 and day 28 after the second dose for TCRbeta chain sequencing. There are 13 amino acids in the CDR3, from cysteine to phenylalanine inclusive. Only the CDR3 part of the read is kept: 39 bases, read in frame from the first base. A distance of 10 bases separates the germline ends of V and J, which lose 3 bases and 5 bases respectively. CDR1 and CDR2 (MNHEY, SVGEGT) derive from the germline V gene.

Specimen: peripheral blood, collected on day 0 of AZD1222 vaccination. The V and J segments used are TRBV6-2 or TRBV6-3 and TRBJ2-5, with the D gene too uncertain to name. This receptor was identified in an adult in good health. For the CDR3, the sequence is CASSYWLQETQYF. The base sequence is TGTGCCAGCAGTTATTGGTTGCAGGAGACCCAGTACTTC.